The 28 T cell receptor beta chains reported below all come from one sample, sequenced in a study of blood T cell repertoires in COVID-19. Generated by immunoSEQ multiplex PCR, the TCRdb table keeps only in-frame clones and is missing some. The data show some 270,000 clones, roughly 86% seen once. Sequenced sample: peripheral blood. The receptor source for this set is a woman aged 55-69 years who had recovered from COVID-19.

The chain has TRBV28 and TRBJ1-5; 7 bases are a match to TRBD1. The CDR3 loop spans 14 amino acids. Germline V gene sequence: CDR1 MDHEN, CDR2 SYDVKM. With V trimmed by 6 bases and J by 7 bases, 9 bases remained unmatched. CDR3: CASSQTGVRQPQHF. Here the CDR3 DNA reads TGTGCCAGCAGCCAAACAGGGGTGAGGCAGCCCCAGCATTTT. The full variable domain, its missing parts supplied by reference TRBV28 and TRBJ1-5, is DVKVTQSSRYLVKRTGEKVFLECVQDMDHENMFWYRQDPGLGLRLIYFSYDVKMKEKGDIPEGYSVSREKKERFSLILESASTNQTSMYLCASSQTGVRQPQHFGDGTRLSIL.

The chain links TRBV3-1 (or the pseudogene TRBV3-2) to TRBJ1-1; D perhaps matches TRBD1 (5 bases). Trimming cost V 4 bases and J 6 bases, with 15 bases left between them. Germline CDR1 and CDR2: LGHDT and YNNKEL (reference sequence). The CDR3 extends over 14 amino acids. In nucleotides, the CDR3 is TGTGCCAGCAGCCTTGGACAACGGCCCGCTGAAGCTTTCTTT. This sequence encodes CASSLGQRPAEAFF.

The chain has TRBV3-1 (or the pseudogene TRBV3-2) and TRBJ2-1; TRBD2 is a possible D gene (5 bases). The CDR3 has 18 amino acids. Germline V gene lookup returns CDR1 LGHDT and CDR2 YNNKEL (reference sequence). V was cut by 1 base and J by 9 bases, with 25 bases left in between. This chain's CDR3 is CASSQGTPAEYHDFEQFF. The CDR3 region has the DNA TGTGCCAGCAGCCAAGGGACTCCCGCAGAGTACCACGACTTTGAGCAGTTCTTC.

This chain joins TRBV19 and TRBJ2-3, with 12 bases aligning to TRBD2. Trimming removed 3 bases from V and 8 bases from J; junction bases left unmatched: 6. CDR1 LNHDA and CDR2 SQIVND come from the germline V gene (reference sequence). The CDR3 runs 15 residues. As DNA, the CDR3 is TGTGCCAGTAGTATTGGACTAGCGGGGATTATTACGCAGTATTTT. This gives the protein CASSIGLAGIITQYF. The full variable domain, in which reference TRBV19 and TRBJ2-3 provide the parts outside the CDR3, is DGGITQSPKYLFRKEGQNVTLSCEQNLNHDAMYWYRQDPGQGLRLIYYSQIVNDFQKGDIAEGYSVSREKKESFPLTVTSAQKNPTAFYLCASSIGLAGIITQYFGPGTRLTVL.

This chain joins TRBV4-1 and TRBJ1-2; TRBD1 matches 8 bases. J lost 4 bases, V lost 3 bases, and 16 bases had no gene match. Germline CDR1 MGHRA, CDR2 YSYEKL. The length of the CDR3 is 18 residues. The CDR3: CASSHSSQVVTGGYGYTF. The CDR3, as DNA: TGCGCCAGCAGCCACTCCTCACAGGTCGTCACAGGGGGCTATGGCTACACCTTC.

The V gene is TRBV9, the J gene TRBJ2-1, with 12 bases matching TRBD2. CDR3 length: 15 amino acids. The V gene's germline CDR1 is SGDLS and CDR2 YYNGEE. V shed 0 bases and J 7 bases; nucleotides not matched to a gene: 2. The CDR3 protein is CASSVELAGGNEQFF. CDR3 DNA: TGTGCCAGCAGCGTAGAACTAGCGGGGGGAAATGAGCAGTTCTTC.

This chain links TRBV24-1 with TRBJ1-2; TRBD1 matches 8 bases. CDR1 and CDR2 from the germline V gene are KGHDR and SFDVKD. J lost 4 bases, V lost 4 bases, and 7 bases had no gene match. The CDR3 contains 15 residues. The CDR3 spells CATSDLGQDFYGYTF. The CDR3 DNA reads as TGTGCCACCAGTGACCTGGGACAGGATTTCTATGGCTACACCTTC.

The chain has TRBV11-3 and TRBJ1-1; D gene unclear. Trimming removed 2 bases at V and 1 base at J, with 26 bases between. CDR1 is SGHNT and CDR2 is YENEEA in the germline V gene. This CDR3 is 20 amino acids long. CDR3 region: CASSLYHARATQPGNTEAFF. The DNA for the CDR3 is TGTGCCAGCAGCTTATATCACGCGAGGGCCACGCAGCCAGGGAACACTGAAGCTTTCTTT.

The V call is TRBV5-1, the J call TRBJ2-7; 7 bases map to TRBD1. The CDR3 totals 14 residues. V trimming: 0 bases; J trimming: 0 bases; junction bases outside the gene matches: 0. CDR1 and CDR2 (germline): SGHRS, YFSETQ. The CDR3 reads CASSLGDSSYEQYF. CDR3 in DNA: TGCGCCAGCAGCTTGGGGGACAGCTCCTACGAGCAGTACTTC.

V and J are TRBV5-6 and TRBJ2-1; D gene ambiguous. Trimming cost V 3 bases and J 0 bases, with 13 bases left between them. Per germline, CDR1 SGHDT and CDR2 YYEEEE. The CDR3 contains 16 residues. As DNA, the CDR3 is TGTGCCAGCAGCTCTAAACGAGGAGACTCCTACAATGAGCAGTTCTTC. Protein product: CASSSKRGDSYNEQFF.

The chain combines TRBV27 with TRBJ2-1, with 10 bases matching TRBD1. CDR3 length: 13 residues. Trimming took 6 bases from V and 8 from J; bases not matched to a gene: 4. Germline V gene lookup returns CDR1 MNHEY and CDR2 SMNVEV (reference sequence). The DNA of the CDR3 is TGTGCCAGCAGGGGACAGGGGACGGATGAGCAGTTCTTC. This encodes CASRGQGTDEQFF.

This clone is a singleton in its sample. The V gene is TRBV24-1, the J gene TRBJ1-4, with TRBD1 identical over 11 bases. The junction had 5 bases not matched to a gene; V was cut back by 2 bases and J by 10 bases. Germline CDR1 is KGHDR and CDR2 is SFDVKD. The CDR3 consists of 15 residues. The chain's CDR3 is CATSDYGQGAGKLFF. The DNA of the CDR3 is TGTGCCACCAGTGATTACGGACAGGGGGCTGGAAAACTGTTTTTT.

The genes are TRBV11-3 and TRBJ2-1; D gene uncertain. CDR3 size: 13 residues. The germline V gene encodes CDR1 SGHNT and CDR2 YENEEA. V lost 5 bases, J lost 4 bases, and 9 bases lay in between. The CDR3 nucleotides are TGTGCCAGCAGCCCAAACAAATACAATGAGCAGTTCTTC. Its protein is CASSPNKYNEQFF.

The chain combines TRBV5-8 with TRBJ2-1, with D hard to call. The CDR3 is made up of 16 amino acids. V gave up 2 bases and J gave up 0 bases, with 12 bases separating them. Germline V gives CDR1 SGHTS, CDR2 YDEGEE. DNA of the CDR3: TGTGCCAGCAGCTTACTAAGAGTGAACTCCTACAATGAGCAGTTCTTC. Translating it yields CASSLLRVNSYNEQFF.

This clone was counted a single time. The chain carries TRBV9 and TRBJ2-5; 11 bases align to TRBD2. Germline CDR1 reads SGDLS; CDR2 reads YYNGEE. V shed 4 bases and J 0 bases; nucleotides not matched to a gene: 5. The CDR3 covers 16 residues. For the CDR3, the DNA is TGTGCCAGCAGCCCTCTAGCGGGGGGAAACCAAGAGACCCAGTACTTC. Encoded protein: CASSPLAGGNQETQYF.

This chain connects TRBV28 to TRBJ1-5; unclear D gene. Germline loops: CDR1 MDHEN, CDR2 SYDVKM. V was cut by 6 bases and J by 3 bases, with 12 bases left in between. CDR3 size: 14 residues. Written as DNA, the CDR3 is TGTGCCAGCAGACTCGGGAGTGTCAATCAGCCCCAGCATTTT. Residues: CASRLGSVNQPQHF.

The chain couples TRBV2 to TRBJ2-7; the match to TRBD2 covers 7 bases. Trimming cost V 10 bases and J 1 base; bases outside gene matches: 10. The CDR3 sequence is 14 residues long. The germline V gene has CDR1 SNHLY and CDR2 FYNNEI. The DNA for the CDR3 is TGTGCCACCTCGCCGACTAGCTTATCCTACGAGCAGTACTTC. Protein sequence: CATSPTSLSYEQYF.

The V and J genes are TRBV29-1 and TRBJ2-7; D may be TRBD2 (6 bases). The CDR3 extends over 13 amino acids. Germline V lookup: CDR1 SQVTM, CDR2 ANQGSEA. V was trimmed by 0 bases and J by 10 bases, leaving 16 bases between them. CDR3 sequence: CSVEEEAGLVQYF. As DNA, the CDR3 is TGCAGCGTTGAAGAGGAGGCGGGGTTAGTCCAGTACTTC.

The J gene is TRBJ1-2, the V gene TRBV3-1 (or the pseudogene TRBV3-2); TRBD1 might be the D (6 bases). V lost 4 bases, J lost 8 bases, and 17 bases lay in between. The CDR3 length is 14 residues. Germline lookup yields CDR1 LGHDT and CDR2 YNNKEL (reference sequence). In DNA form, the CDR3 reads TGTGCCAGCAGCCGTTCAGGGGTATCTTTCGGCTACACCTTC. The encoded protein is CASSRSGVSFGYTF.

V is TRBV5-4 and J is TRBJ2-1; D is possibly TRBD1 (5 bases). V was clipped by 0 bases and J by 9 bases, with 7 bases between them. The germline gives CDR1 SGHNT, CDR2 YYREEE (reference sequence). This CDR3 has 12 residues. DNA for the CDR3: TGTGCCAGCAGCTTGGACCAGGGTGAGCAGTTCTTC. Translating gives CASSLDQGEQFF.

This clone showed up just a few times. This chain uses TRBV18 with TRBJ1-5; no clear D gene. This CDR3 has 15 amino acids. Trimming took off 0 bases at V and 0 bases at J, with 6 bases between the two ends. CDR1 is KGHSH and CDR2 is LQKENI in the germline V gene. Here the CDR3 reads CASSPPIGSNQPQHF. CDR3 in DNA: TGTGCCAGCTCACCACCCATCGGTAGCAATCAGCCCCAGCATTTT.

The chain uses TRBV4-2 and TRBJ2-4; TRBD1 might be the D (5 bases). Germline assignment: CDR1 LGHNA and CDR2 YNFKEQ. The CDR3 extends over 16 amino acids. V lost 0 bases and J 8 bases, leaving 17 bases between the germline ends. The CDR3 loop is CASSQEDPQTEDIQYF. Written as DNA, the CDR3 is TGTGCCAGCAGCCAAGAGGACCCACAGACAGAGGACATTCAGTACTTC.

The chain carries TRBV7-9 and TRBJ2-7; D remains ambiguous. The CDR3 covers 14 residues. Trimming cost V 4 bases and J 0 bases, with 10 bases left between them. Per the germline V gene, CDR1 is SEHNR and CDR2 is FQNEAQ (reference sequence). CDR3 region: CASSSTEPSYEQYF. As DNA, the CDR3 is TGTGCCAGCAGCTCCACTGAACCCTCCTACGAGCAGTACTTC.

Only one count was recorded for this clone. The V call is TRBV5-1, the J call TRBJ1-2, with D perhaps TRBD1 (6 bases). With 4 bases removed from V and 8 bases from J, the gap between germline ends came to 9 bases. Germline V gene sequence: CDR1 SGHRS, CDR2 YFSETQ. The CDR3 runs 11 residues. This CDR3 is CASSRDMGYTF. CDR3 nucleotides: TGCGCCAGCAGCCGGGACATGGGCTACACCTTC.

The gene calls are TRBV4-1 and TRBJ2-6; 10 positions match TRBD2. CDR1 is MGHRA, CDR2 YSYEKL, per germline. With V trimmed by 1 base and J by 2 bases, 8 bases remained unmatched. The CDR3 loop spans 19 amino acids. CDR3 nucleotide sequence: TGCGCCAGCAGCCAAGCTGAGCGGGGGGGTTTCCCTGGGGCCAACGTCCTGACTTTC. It yields the protein CASSQAERGGFPGANVLTF.

V gene TRBV5-1 combines with J gene TRBJ1-2, with D perhaps matching TRBD1 (6 bases). The CDR3 is made up of 14 amino acids. The V end lost 4 bases, the J end lost 7 bases, and 17 bases lay between the germline ends. Per germline, CDR1 SGHRS and CDR2 YFSETQ. The CDR3 protein is CASSAVNREGGYTF. The CDR3 nucleotides read TGCGCCAGCAGCGCCGTAAACAGGGAAGGTGGCTACACCTTC.

The gene calls are TRBV10-2 and TRBJ2-3; 9 nucleotides match TRBD1. The CDR3 has 15 amino acids. The trim removed 5 bases at V and 5 bases at J, leaving 8 bases unmatched. Germline CDR1 WSHSY, CDR2 SAAADI. CDR3 coding DNA: TGCGCCAGCAGTCCCGGGACAGGGATGCTAGATACGCAGTATTTT. Protein: CASSPGTGMLDTQYF.

The V call is TRBV5-5, the J call TRBJ2-3; 15 bases are shared with TRBD2. The CDR3 extends over 18 amino acids. The germline V gene has CDR1 SGHKS and CDR2 YYEKEE (reference sequence). With V trimmed by 4 bases and J by 5 bases, 11 bases remained unmatched. The CDR3 here is CASSGTPGLAGGQDTQYF. CDR3 DNA: TGTGCCAGCAGCGGGACGCCTGGACTAGCGGGGGGGCAAGATACGCAGTATTTT.